This T cell receptor beta chain derives from a study of CD8 T cells in Susac syndrome. Study-wide context: Clinically active disease was present in 5 or 6 of the sequenced Susac syndrome patients. About eight of these patients were in remission.

Germline assignment: CDR1 LNHNV and CDR2 YYDKDF (reference sequence). V lost 3 bases to trimming and J lost 6 bases, with 11 bases between them. The CDR3 extends over 13 amino acids. With random hexamers, reverse transcription was performed on about 0.5 to 1 ug of RNA. TCRdb re-derived calls from the immunoSEQ multiplex PCR reads in MiXCR, one entry per CDR3 protein. The repertoire has 150,000 to 200,000 distinct CDR3 sequences, under 95% of them found once; the top ten carry approximately 0.11%. Sequencing targeted TCR beta in T cells from blood (CD8+ and CD4+). This TCR was recovered from a human donor with Susac syndrome. The sample was CD4+ T cells from PBMCs. J is TRBJ2-5 and V is TRBV15; D unclear. CDR3 nucleotide sequence: TGTGCCACCAGCAGGGAGCCAATGCAGACCCAGTACTTC. Its protein is CATSREPMQTQYF.